The 9 T cell receptor beta chains below come from one sample, sequenced in a study of T-cell memory formation after mild COVID-19. TCRdb re-derived calls from the 5' RACE reads in MiXCR, one entry per CDR3 protein. Counted here are 300,000 to 350,000 distinct CDR3 sequences, roughly an eighth occurring once; the ten biggest clones make up around 23%. The sequenced sample consisted of PBMCs or a T cell subset sorted from them (not recorded which). The receptors come from a man between 18 and 35 years old who had mild COVID-19 (a few samples of this study predate the infection). Cell type and time point are not known.

This clonotype was detected only a few times. The chain recombines TRBV4-3 with TRBJ2-3; 11 bases fit TRBD2. This CDR3 comprises 17 residues. V dropped 2 bases and J dropped 2; count of bases not matched to a gene: 6. CDR1 is LGHNA, CDR2 YSLEER, per germline. The CDR3 region has the DNA TGCGCCAGCAGCCAAACCGGACTAGCGGGCTACACAGATACGCAGTATTTT. Translation: CASSQTGLAGYTDTQYF.

Note on this clonotype: One end of the junction varies from germline; a read error may be responsible. In DNA, the CDR3 is TGTGCTAGCAGCCGAAACGCGGACTCACCCCTCCACTTT. It is translated as CASSRNADSPLHF. The chain has TRBV7-7 and TRBJ1-6; D is undetermined. Per germline, CDR1 SSHAT and CDR2 FNYEAQ (reference sequence). The CDR3 sequence is 13 residues long.

The table lists this clonotype with many counts. The rearrangement links TRBV3-1 to TRBJ2-1, with TRBD1 matching 7 bases. Looked up from germline, CDR1 is LGHDT and CDR2 is YNNKEL (reference sequence). J gave up 4 bases and V 0 bases, and 3 bases lay outside the gene matches. CDR3 size: 15 residues. CDR3 amino acids: CASSQEQGLYNEQFF. The CDR3 DNA sequence: TGTGCCAGCAGCCAAGAACAGGGGCTTTACAATGAGCAGTTCTTC.

The V call is TRBV9, the J call TRBJ2-3, with a possible D match to TRBD1 (6 bases). Germline CDR1 is SGDLS and CDR2 is YYNGEE. V lost 4 bases and J 0 bases, leaving 12 bases between the germline ends. CDR3 size: 15 residues. The CDR3 sequence: CASSSWGPSTDTQYF. CDR3 in DNA: TGTGCCAGCAGCTCCTGGGGGCCTAGCACAGATACGCAGTATTTT.

This clonotype was found a few times. The gene calls are TRBV12-3 or TRBV12-4 and TRBJ1-5; TRBD1 matches 10 bases. V lost 3 bases to trimming and J lost 7 bases; unmatched junction nucleotides: 6. This CDR3 is 15 amino acids long. Written as DNA, the CDR3 is TGTGCCAGCAGTTTCGAGGGACAGGGGTGGCAGCCCCAGCATTTT. It is translated as CASSFEGQGWQPQHF.

This clonotype was seen a handful of times. J is TRBJ1-3 and V is TRBV7-2; D is unresolved. This CDR3 spans 12 amino acids. Trimming cost V 1 base and J 8 bases, with 6 bases left between them. The germline CDR1 and CDR2 sequences are SGHTA and FQGNSA. CDR3 amino acids: CASSLDSYTIYF. DNA for the CDR3: TGTGCCAGCAGCTTAGACAGTTACACCATATATTTT.

This clonotype was seen more than once but under ten times. The chain is built from TRBV6-1 and TRBJ2-6, with 7 bases matching TRBD2. The CDR3 has 16 amino acids. V dropped 1 base and J dropped 2; count of bases not matched to a gene: 2. CDR1 and CDR2 (germline): MNHNS, SASEGT. CDR3 in amino acids: CASSEVGGTGANVLTF. As DNA, the CDR3 is TGTGCCAGCAGTGAAGTGGGGGGGACTGGGGCCAACGTCCTGACTTTC.

This chain connects TRBV7-2 to TRBJ2-3, with unresolved D. The V gene's germline CDR1 is SGHTA and CDR2 FQGNSA. Between the trimmed V and J ends, which lost 0 bases and 2 bases, there was a span of 3 bases. CDR3 length equals 13 residues. For the CDR3, the DNA is TGTGCCAGCAGCTTAGCCGCCACAGATACGCAGTATTTT. It codes for CASSLAATDTQYF.

J is TRBJ2-1 and V is TRBV24-1; TRBD2 might be the D (6 bases). The CDR3 spans 17 residues. Trimming left V 5 bases short and J 0 bases short, with 16 bases between. Germline CDR1 KGHDR, CDR2 SFDVKD. CDR3 residues: CATSVGGGRGSYNEQFF. CDR3 sequence (DNA): TGTGCCACCAGTGTCGGGGGTGGAAGGGGCTCCTACAATGAGCAGTTCTTC.